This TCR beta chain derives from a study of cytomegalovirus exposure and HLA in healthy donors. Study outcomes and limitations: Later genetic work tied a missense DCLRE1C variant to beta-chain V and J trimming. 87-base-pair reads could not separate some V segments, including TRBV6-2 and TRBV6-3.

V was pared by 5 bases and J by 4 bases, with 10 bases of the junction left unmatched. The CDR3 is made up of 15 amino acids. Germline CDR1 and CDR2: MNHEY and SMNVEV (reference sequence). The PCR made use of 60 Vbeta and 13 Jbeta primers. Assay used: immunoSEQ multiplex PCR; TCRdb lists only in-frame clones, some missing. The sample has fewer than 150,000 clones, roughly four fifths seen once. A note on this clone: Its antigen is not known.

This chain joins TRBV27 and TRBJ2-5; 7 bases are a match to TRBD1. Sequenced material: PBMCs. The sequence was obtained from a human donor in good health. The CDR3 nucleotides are TGTGCCAGCAGTGAAGACAGGGCAGGAGGAGAGACCCAGTACTTC. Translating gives CASSEDRAGGETQYF.